A single sample gave rise to the 8 T cell receptor beta chains below, sequenced in a study of a mutant IDH1 vaccine in newly diagnosed glioma. Some clones are missing from TCRdb's copy, which holds only in-frame ones; the method was immunoSEQ multiplex PCR. The sample records around 31,000 clones, 81% being singletons. The antigens for these receptors are not known. Regarding time point: week 35, safety follow-up. In the vaccine, a single dose held 300 ug of the mutant IDH1 20-mer peptide, along with topical imiquimod. The input for sequencing was PBMCs, taken from a glioma patient whose treatment included an IDH1 peptide vaccine. The receptors stem from a young man with glioma.

In its sample, this clone was seen once. The chain recombines TRBV18 with TRBJ1-5, with unresolved D. Germline loops: CDR1 KGHSH, CDR2 LQKENI. Trimming removed 1 base at V and 0 bases at J, with 4 bases between. The CDR3 sequence is 14 residues long. Here the CDR3 reads CASSPQYSNQPQHF. For the CDR3, the DNA is TGTGCCAGCTCACCACAGTATAGCAATCAGCCCCAGCATTTT. The whole variable domain, filled in from reference TRBV18 and TRBJ1-5, reads NAGVMQNPRHLVRRRGQEARLRCSPMKGHSHVYWYRQLPEEGLKFMVYLQKENIIDESGMPKERFSAEFPKEGPSILRIQQVVRGDSAAYFCASSPQYSNQPQHFGDGTRLSIL.

The chain uses TRBV23-1 and TRBJ1-3, with no clear D. TRBV23-1 falls under the ORF class, with uncertain function. The CDR3 length is 16 residues. The ends were cut back, 4 bases at V and 4 bases at J, with 17 bases in the middle. The CDR3 spells CASSPDGPRAGNTIYF. The CDR3 bases are TGCGCCAGCAGTCCAGACGGGCCGAGGGCAGGAAACACCATATATTTT.

The rearrangement joins TRBV7-2 to TRBJ2-4; a weak D match, TRBD1 (6 bases). Germline V gives CDR1 SGHTA, CDR2 FQGNSA. Trimming took off 5 bases at V and 6 bases at J, with 14 bases between the two ends. This CDR3 comprises 14 residues. The CDR3, as DNA: TGTGCCAGCAGCGATATACCACAGGGAAACATTCAGTACTTC. Amino acid sequence: CASSDIPQGNIQYF.

J is TRBJ2-7 and V is TRBV9; 11 bases map to TRBD2. Germline CDR1 and CDR2: SGDLS and YYNGEE. The CDR3 length is 14 residues. The ends lost 2 bases at V and 5 bases at J; junction bases unmatched: 3. Here the CDR3 reads CASSVTSGSDEQYF. The CDR3 DNA reads TGTGCCAGCAGCGTCACTAGCGGGAGCGACGAGCAGTACTTC. The full variable domain, with the rest looked up from reference TRBV9 and TRBJ2-7, is DSGVTQTPKHLITATGQRVTLRCSPRSGDLSVYWYQQSLDQGLQFLIQYYNGEERAKGNILERFSAQQFPDLHSELNLSSLELGDSALYFCASSVTSGSDEQYFGPGTRLTVT.

This clone showed up just once. The rearrangement links TRBV14 to TRBJ1-4; the D gene is possibly TRBD1 (5 bases). This CDR3 spans 18 amino acids. Germline values: CDR1 SGHDN, CDR2 FVKESK. The V gene lost 0 bases and the J gene lost 0 bases, with 14 bases spanning the gap. The CDR3 here is CASSQDRQPLSTNEKLFF. In nucleotides, the CDR3 is TGTGCCAGCAGCCAAGATCGACAGCCCCTCTCAACTAATGAAAAACTGTTTTTT. Together with reference TRBV14 and TRBJ1-4, the CDR3 gives the full variable domain: EAGVTQFPSHSVIEKGQTVTLRCDPISGHDNLYWYRRVMGKEIKFLLHFVKESKQDESGMPNNRFLAERTGGTYSTLKVQPAELEDSGVYFCASSQDRQPLSTNEKLFFGSGTQLSVL.

The chain combines TRBV2 with TRBJ2-1; D gene uncertain. The CDR3 has 12 residues. V gave up 4 bases and J gave up 7 bases, with 8 bases separating them. CDR1 is SNHLY, CDR2 FYNNEI, per germline. The CDR3 DNA sequence: TGTGCCAGCAGTGTAGGCAAGAATGAGCAGTTCTTC. This translates into CASSVGKNEQFF. The whole variable domain, filled in from reference TRBV2 and TRBJ2-1, reads EPEVTQTPSHQVTQMGQEVILRCVPISNHLYFYWYRQILGQKVEFLVSFYNNEISEKSEIFDDQFSVERPDGSNFTLKIRSTKLEDSAMYFCASSVGKNEQFFGPGTRLTVL.

The V and J genes are TRBV7-6 and TRBJ1-3; unclear D gene. The CDR3 runs 17 residues. Trimming removed 5 bases at V and 7 bases at J, with 24 bases between. The V gene's germline CDR1 is SGHVS and CDR2 FNYEAQ. CDR3 sequence (DNA): TGTGCCAGCAGCGACCGGGCTCCTTCCTCCCCCCCCAACACCATATATTTT. It specifies CASSDRAPSSPPNTIYF.

The rearrangement joins TRBV6-5 to TRBJ2-1; TRBD2 agrees at 14 bases. The CDR3 has 15 residues. The V and J ends lost 4 bases and 6 bases, in that order; junction bases with no gene match: 2. Per germline, CDR1 MNHEY and CDR2 SVGAGI. The CDR3 nucleotides read TGTGCCAGCAGTTCCGGGACTAGCGGGAGCAATGAGCAGTTCTTC. This sequence encodes CASSSGTSGSNEQFF.